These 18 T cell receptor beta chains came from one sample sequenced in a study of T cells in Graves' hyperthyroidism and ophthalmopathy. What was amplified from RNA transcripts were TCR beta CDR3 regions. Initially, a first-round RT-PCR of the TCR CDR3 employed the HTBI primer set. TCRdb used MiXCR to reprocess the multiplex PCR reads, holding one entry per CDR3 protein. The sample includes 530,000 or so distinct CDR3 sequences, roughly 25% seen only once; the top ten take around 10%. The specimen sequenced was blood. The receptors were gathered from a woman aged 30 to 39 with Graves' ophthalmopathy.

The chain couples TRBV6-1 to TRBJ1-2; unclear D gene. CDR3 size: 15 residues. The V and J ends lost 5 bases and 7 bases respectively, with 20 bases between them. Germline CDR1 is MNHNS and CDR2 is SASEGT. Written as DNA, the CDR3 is TGTGCCAGCAGTAAAGTTGTGGAGGTCGCAGGTGGCTACACCTTC. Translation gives CASSKVVEVAGGYTF.

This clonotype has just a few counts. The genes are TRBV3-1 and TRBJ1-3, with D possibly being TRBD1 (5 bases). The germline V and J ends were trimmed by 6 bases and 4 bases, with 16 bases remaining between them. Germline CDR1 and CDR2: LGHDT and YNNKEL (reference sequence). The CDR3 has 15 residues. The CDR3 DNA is TGTGCCAGCAGGGACACTACCCGCACCGGAAACACCATATATTTT. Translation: CASRDTTRTGNTIYF. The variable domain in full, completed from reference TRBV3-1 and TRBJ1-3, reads DTAVSQTPKYLVTQMGNDKSIKCEQNLGHDTMYWYKQDSKKFLKIMFSYNNKELIINETVPNRFSPKSPDKAHLNLHINSLELGDSAVYFCASRDTTRTGNTIYFGEGSWLTVV.

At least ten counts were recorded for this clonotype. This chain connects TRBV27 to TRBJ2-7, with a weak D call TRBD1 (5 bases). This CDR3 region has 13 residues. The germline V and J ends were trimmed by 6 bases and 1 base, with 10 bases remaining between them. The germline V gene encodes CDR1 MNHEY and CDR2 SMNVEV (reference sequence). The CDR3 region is CASRAGLSYEQYF. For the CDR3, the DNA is TGTGCCAGCAGGGCAGGGCTATCCTACGAGCAGTACTTC.

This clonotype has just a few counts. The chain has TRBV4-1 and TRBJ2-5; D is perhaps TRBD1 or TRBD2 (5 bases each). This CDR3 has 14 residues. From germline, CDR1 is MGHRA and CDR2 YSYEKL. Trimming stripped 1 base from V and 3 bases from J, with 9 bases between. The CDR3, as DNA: TGCGCCAGCAGCCAAGTTGGGGGAAAAGAGACCCAGTACTTC. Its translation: CASSQVGGKETQYF.

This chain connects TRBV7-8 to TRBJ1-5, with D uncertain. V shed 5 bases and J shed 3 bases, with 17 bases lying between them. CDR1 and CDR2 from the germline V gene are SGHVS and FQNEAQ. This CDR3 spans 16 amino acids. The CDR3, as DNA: TGTGCCAGCAGCCCACTACTGATGAGGCACAATCAGCCCCAGCATTTT. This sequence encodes CASSPLLMRHNQPQHF.

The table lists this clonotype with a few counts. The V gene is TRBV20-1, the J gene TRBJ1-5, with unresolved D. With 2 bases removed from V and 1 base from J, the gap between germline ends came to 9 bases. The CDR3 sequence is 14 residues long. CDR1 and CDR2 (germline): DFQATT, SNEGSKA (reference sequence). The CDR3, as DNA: TGCAGTGCTAGATACGCCGGAAGCAATCAGCCCCAGCATTTT. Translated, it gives CSARYAGSNQPQHF.

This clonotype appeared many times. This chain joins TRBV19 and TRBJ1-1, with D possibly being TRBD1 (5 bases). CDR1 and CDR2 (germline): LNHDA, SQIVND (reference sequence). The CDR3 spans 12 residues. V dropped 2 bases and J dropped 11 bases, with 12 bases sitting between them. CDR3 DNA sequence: TGTGCCAGTAGTATACGAACAGGCAAGGCTTTCTTT. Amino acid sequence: CASSIRTGKAFF.

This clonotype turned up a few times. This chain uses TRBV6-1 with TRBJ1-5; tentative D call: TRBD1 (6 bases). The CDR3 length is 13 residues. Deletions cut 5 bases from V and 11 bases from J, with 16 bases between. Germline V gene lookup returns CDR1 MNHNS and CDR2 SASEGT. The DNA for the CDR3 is TGTGCCAGCAGTCCCCAACAGGGATCGGCCCAGCATTTT. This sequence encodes CASSPQQGSAQHF.

CDR3 in DNA: TGTGCCAGCAGTGAAGAGTTTTGGGTTTCCTACGAGCAGTACTTC. Protein sequence: CASSEEFWVSYEQYF. The chain couples TRBV6-1 to TRBJ2-7; no clear D gene. Trimming pared 1 base from V and 1 base from J, leaving 11 bases between. The CDR3 runs 15 residues. Germline CDR1 reads MNHNS; CDR2 reads SASEGT.

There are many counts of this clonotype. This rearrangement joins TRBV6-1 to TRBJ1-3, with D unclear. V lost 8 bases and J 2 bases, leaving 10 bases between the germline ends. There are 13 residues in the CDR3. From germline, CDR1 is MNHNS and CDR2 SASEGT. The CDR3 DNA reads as TGTGCCAGCTCCCCGGTTACTGGAAACACCATATATTTT. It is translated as CASSPVTGNTIYF.

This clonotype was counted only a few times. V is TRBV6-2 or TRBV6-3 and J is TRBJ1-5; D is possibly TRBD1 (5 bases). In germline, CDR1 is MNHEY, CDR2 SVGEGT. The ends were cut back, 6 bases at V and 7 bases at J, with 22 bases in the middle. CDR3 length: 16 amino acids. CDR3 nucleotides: TGTGCCAGCAGGCCCGGGACTAGGGAGGGAAAACAGCCCCAGCATTTT. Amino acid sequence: CASRPGTREGKQPQHF.

CDR3 residues: CSVEQGTGSYEQYF. CDR3 nucleotide sequence: TGCAGCGTTGAACAAGGGACAGGGTCCTACGAGCAGTACTTC. The chain joins TRBV29-1 to TRBJ2-7, with TRBD1 matching 9 bases. Losses at the gene ends were 2 bases for V and 1 base for J; bases not matched to a gene: 3. The CDR3 is made up of 14 amino acids. CDR1 is SQVTM, CDR2 ANQGSEA, per germline.

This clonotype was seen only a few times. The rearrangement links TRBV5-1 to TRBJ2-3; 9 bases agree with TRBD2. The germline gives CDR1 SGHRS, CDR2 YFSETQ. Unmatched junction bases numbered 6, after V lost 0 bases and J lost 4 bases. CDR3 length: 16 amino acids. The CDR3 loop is CASSLGASGAPDTQYF. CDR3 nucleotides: TGCGCCAGCAGCTTGGGGGCTAGCGGGGCCCCAGATACGCAGTATTTT.

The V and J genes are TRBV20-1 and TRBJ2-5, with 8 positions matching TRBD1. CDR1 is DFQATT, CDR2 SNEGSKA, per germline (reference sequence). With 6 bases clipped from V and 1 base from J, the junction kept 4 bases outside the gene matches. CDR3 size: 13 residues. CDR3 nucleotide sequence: TGCAGTGCGGACAGGGCGCTCCAAGAGACCCAGTACTTC. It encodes CSADRALQETQYF.

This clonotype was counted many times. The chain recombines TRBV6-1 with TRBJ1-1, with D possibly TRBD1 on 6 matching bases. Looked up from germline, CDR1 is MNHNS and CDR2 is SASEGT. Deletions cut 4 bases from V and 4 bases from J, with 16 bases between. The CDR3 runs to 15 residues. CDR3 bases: TGTGCCAGCAGTGGACCGGACAGACCGGGCACTGAAGCTTTCTTT. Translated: CASSGPDRPGTEAFF.

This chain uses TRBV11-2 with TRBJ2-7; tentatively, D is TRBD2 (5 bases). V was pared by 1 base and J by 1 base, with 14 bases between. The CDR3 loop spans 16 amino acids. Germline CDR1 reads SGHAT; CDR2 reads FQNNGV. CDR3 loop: CASSLVSGSESYEQYF. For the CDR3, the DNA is TGTGCCAGCAGCTTAGTGTCGGGGAGCGAGTCCTACGAGCAGTACTTC.

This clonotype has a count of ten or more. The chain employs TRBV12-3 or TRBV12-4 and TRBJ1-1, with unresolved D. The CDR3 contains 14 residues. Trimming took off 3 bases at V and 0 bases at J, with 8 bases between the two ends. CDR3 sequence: CASSLVLMNTEAFF. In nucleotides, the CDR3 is TGTGCCAGCAGTTTGGTCTTAATGAACACTGAAGCTTTCTTT.

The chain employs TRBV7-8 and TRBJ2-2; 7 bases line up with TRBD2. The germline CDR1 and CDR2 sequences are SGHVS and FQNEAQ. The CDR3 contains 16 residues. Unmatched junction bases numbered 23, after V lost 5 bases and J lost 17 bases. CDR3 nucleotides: TGTGCCAGCAGCAAACCACGTATGACGGGGGGTACCGGGATCTTTTTT. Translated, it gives CASSKPRMTGGTGIFF.